The sequence of this T cell receptor (beta chain) was determined in a study of blood T cell repertoires in COVID-19. Study background: The study drew acute and convalescent COVID-19 samples from the United States, Italy and Spain. PBMCs, B-cell-depleted T cells, or T cells were the source of the cDNA or gDNA that made up the material.

In the study's own analysis: Using reference gene primer amplification, nucleated cell counts were estimated. Profiling relied on immunoSEQ multiplex PCR, and the TCRdb table lists in-frame clones only, not all of them. That table gives V, J and clone size, and the DNA gave D and trimming. The table lists about 79,000 clones, 85% to 90% of them singletons. The receptor's source is a middle-aged man with active COVID-19. Source material: peripheral blood.

In nucleotides, the CDR3 is TGTGCCAGCAGTTCCGGCAGGGGGGACTATGGCTACACCTTC. Translated: CASSSGRGDYGYTF. The V and J genes are TRBV6-2 or TRBV6-3 and TRBJ1-2, with 7 bases identical to TRBD1. CDR3 length equals 14 residues. J gave up 3 bases and V 4 bases, and 5 bases lay outside the gene matches. Germline-derived CDR1 and CDR2 are MNHEY and SVGEGT.